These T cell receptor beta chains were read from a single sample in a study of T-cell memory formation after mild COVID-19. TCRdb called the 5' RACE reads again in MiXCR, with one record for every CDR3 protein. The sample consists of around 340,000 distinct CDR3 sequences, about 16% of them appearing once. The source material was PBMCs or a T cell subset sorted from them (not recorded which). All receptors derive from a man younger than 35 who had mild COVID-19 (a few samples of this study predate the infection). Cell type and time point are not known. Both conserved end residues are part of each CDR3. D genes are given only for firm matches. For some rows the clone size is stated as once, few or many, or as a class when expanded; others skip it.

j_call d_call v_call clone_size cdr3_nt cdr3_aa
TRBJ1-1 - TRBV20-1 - TGCAGTGCTAGAGCCCTTGACAGAAACACTGAAGCTTTCTTT CSARALDRNTEAFF
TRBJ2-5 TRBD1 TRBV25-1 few TGTGCCAGCTCGGTTGGACAGGGGGCCGTGGAGACCCAGTACTTC CASSVGQGAVETQYF
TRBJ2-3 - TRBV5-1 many TGCGCCAGCAGACCCGGGACCAGCACAGATACGCAGTATTTT CASRPGTSTDTQYF
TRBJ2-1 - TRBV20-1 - TGCAGTGCCGACAGTATCGACAATGAGCAGTTCTTC CSADSIDNEQFF
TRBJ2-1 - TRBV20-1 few TGCAGTGCTAGAGATAGAGCGGCTGAGCAGTTCTTC CSARDRAAEQFF
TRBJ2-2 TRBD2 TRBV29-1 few TGCAGCGTTGACCTAGCGGGGGGGAGCACCGGGGAGCTGTTTTTT CSVDLAGGSTGELFF
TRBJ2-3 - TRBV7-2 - TGTGCCAGCAGCTTAGATCCCGCCGGCACAGATACGCAGTATTTT CASSLDPAGTDTQYF
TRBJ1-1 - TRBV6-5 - TGTGCCAGCAGTTACGTTAAGGACCGTGAAGCTTTCTTT CASSYVKDREAFF
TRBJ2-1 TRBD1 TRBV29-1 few TGCAGCGGTGGCGGAAACAGGGGTTCAAATGAGCAGTTCTTC CSGGGNRGSNEQFF
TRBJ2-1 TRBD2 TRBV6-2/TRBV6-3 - TGTGCCAGCACTAAGCGGGGGCAAAACAATGAGCAGTTCTTC CASTKRGQNNEQFF
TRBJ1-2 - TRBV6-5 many TGTGCCAGCAGTTACTCCGGGGCACGAGCCTATGGCTACACCTTC CASSYSGARAYGYTF
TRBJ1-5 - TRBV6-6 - TGTGCCAGCCGGGACACCAATCAGCCCCAGCATTTT CASRDTNQPQHF
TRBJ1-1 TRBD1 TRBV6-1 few TGTGCCAGCAGTGAAATTGGACTGGACAGGGGGACAGCTTTCTTT CASSEIGLDRGTAFF
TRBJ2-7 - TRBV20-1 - TGCAGTGCTAGATCGGTCAGCAGCTCCTACGAGCAGTACTTC CSARSVSSSYEQYF
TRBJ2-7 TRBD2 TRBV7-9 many TGTGCCAGCAGCTGGGGGGGCTACGAGCAGTACTTC CASSWGGYEQYF
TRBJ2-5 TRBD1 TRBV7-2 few TGTGCCAGCAGCTTAGAAGGTCCAGGGGGTTACGAGACCCAGTACTTC CASSLEGPGGYETQYF
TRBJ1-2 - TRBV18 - TGTGCCAGCTCACCAGGGGATAACTATGGCTACACCTTC CASSPGDNYGYTF
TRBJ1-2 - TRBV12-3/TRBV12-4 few TGTGCCAGCAGTTTAGCGCCTACCGGGAGAACCTATGGCTACACCTTC CASSLAPTGRTYGYTF
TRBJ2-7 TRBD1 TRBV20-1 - TGCAGTGCCGGAGCAGGGGGATGGTACTCCTACGAGCAGTACTTC CSAGAGGWYSYEQYF
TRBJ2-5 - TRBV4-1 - TGCGCCAGCAGCAGCTACTCCTGGACAGCCCAACAAGAGACCCAGTACTTC CASSSYSWTAQQETQYF
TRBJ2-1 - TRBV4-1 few TGCGCCAGCAGCCAAGGAATCCCTCGGGGCAATGAGCAGTTCTTC CASSQGIPRGNEQFF
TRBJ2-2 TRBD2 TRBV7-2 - TGTGCCAGCAGCCGTGCGGCGGGGGGAGACACCGGGGAGCTGTTTTTT CASSRAAGGDTGELFF
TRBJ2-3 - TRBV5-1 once TGCGCCAGCGGGCCTTCAGATACGCAGTATTTT CASGPSDTQYF
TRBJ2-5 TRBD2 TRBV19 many TGTGCCAGTAGTAGGGGACTAGCGGGGGCTATGCAAGAGACCCAGTACTTC CASSRGLAGAMQETQYF
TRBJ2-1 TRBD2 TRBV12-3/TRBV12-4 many TGTGCCAGCAGCCCTAGCTACGGGGGGGCCTACAATGAGCAGTTCTTC CASSPSYGGAYNEQFF
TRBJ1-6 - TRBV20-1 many TGCAGTGCTAGAGATGAGGGCTCACCCCTCCACTTT CSARDEGSPLHF
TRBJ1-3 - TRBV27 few TGTGCCAGCAGCCCCCTCCCAGGGGCCTCTGGAAACACCATATATTTT CASSPLPGASGNTIYF
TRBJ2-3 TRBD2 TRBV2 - TGTGCCAGCAGTATGTTAGCGGGGAACACAGATACGCAGTATTTT CASSMLAGNTDTQYF
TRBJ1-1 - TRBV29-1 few TGCAGCGTGTCATATATGAACACTGAAGCTTTCTTT CSVSYMNTEAFF
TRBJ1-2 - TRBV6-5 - TGTGCCAGCAGACGGGGCGGAACGATAGCTAACTATGGCTACACCTTC CASRRGGTIANYGYTF